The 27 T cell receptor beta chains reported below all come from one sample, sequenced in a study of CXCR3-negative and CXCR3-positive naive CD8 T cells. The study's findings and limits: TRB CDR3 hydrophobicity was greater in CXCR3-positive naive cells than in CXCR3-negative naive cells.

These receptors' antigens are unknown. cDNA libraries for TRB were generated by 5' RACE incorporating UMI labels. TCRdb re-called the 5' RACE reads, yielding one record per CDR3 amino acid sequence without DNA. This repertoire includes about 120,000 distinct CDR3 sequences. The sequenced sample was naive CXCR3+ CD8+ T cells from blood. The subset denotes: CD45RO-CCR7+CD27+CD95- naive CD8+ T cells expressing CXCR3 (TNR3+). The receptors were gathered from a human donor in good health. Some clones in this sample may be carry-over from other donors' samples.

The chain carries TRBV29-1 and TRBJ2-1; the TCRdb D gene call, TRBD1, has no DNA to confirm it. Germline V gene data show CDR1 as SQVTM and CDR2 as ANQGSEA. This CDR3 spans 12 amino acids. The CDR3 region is CSVELRIPLQFF.

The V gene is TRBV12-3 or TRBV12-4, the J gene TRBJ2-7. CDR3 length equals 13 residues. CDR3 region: CASSLGSAYEQYF.

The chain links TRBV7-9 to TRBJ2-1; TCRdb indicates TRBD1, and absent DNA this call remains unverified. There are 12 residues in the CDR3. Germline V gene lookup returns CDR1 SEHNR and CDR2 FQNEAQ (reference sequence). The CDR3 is CASSLWGGEQFF. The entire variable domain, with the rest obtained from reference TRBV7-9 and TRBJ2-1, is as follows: DTGVSQNPRHKITKRGQNVTFRCDPISEHNRLYWYRQTLGQGPEFLTYFQNEAQLEKSRLLSDRFSAERPKGSFSTLEIQRTEQGDSAMYLCASSLWGGEQFFGPGTRLTVL.

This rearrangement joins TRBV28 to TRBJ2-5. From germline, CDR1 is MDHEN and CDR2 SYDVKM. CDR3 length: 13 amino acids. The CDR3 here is CASSLGYQETQYF.

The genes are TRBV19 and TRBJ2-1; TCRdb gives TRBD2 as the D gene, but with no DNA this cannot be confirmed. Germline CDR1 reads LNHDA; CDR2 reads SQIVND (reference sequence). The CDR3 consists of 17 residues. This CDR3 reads CASSSGLAGVDYNEQFF.

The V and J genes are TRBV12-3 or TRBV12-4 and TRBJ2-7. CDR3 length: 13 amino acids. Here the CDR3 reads CASSLNTYYEQYF.

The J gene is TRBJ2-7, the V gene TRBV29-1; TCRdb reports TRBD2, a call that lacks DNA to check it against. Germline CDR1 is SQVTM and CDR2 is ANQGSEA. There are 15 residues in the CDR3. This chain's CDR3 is CSVESLAGSAYEQYF.

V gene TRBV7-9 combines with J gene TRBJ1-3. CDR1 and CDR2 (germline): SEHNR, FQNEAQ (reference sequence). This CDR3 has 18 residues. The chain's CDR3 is CASSLAWLEANSGNTIYF.

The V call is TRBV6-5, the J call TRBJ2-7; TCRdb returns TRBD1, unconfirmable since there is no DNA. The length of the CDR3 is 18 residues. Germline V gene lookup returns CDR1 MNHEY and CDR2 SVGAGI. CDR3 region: CASTLTGQRGRHDYEQYF.

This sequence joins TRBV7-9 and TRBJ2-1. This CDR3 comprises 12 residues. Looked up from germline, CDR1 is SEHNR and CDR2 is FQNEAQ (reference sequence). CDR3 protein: CASSFANGEQFF.

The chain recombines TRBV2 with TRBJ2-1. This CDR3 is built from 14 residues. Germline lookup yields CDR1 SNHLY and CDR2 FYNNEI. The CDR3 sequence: CASSAGSSYNEQFF.

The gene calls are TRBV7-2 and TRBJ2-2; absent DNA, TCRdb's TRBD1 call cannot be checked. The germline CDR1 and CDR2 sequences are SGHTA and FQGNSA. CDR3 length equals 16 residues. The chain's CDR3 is CASSPGQGPDTGELFF.

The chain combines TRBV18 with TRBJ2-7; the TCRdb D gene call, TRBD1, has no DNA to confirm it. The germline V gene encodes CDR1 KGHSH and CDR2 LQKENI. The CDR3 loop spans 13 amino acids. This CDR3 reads CASSSVRGDEQYF. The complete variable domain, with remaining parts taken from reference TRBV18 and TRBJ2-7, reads NAGVMQNPRHLVRRRGQEARLRCSPMKGHSHVYWYRQLPEEGLKFMVYLQKENIIDESGMPKERFSAEFPKEGPSILRIQQVVRGDSAAYFCASSSVRGDEQYFGPGTRLTVT.

CDR3 region: CASSGLAGGPYYEQYF. The rearrangement joins TRBV5-5 to TRBJ2-7; TCRdb calls TRBD2, which cannot be checked without DNA. The CDR3 covers 16 residues. The germline CDR1 and CDR2 sequences are SGHKS and YYEKEE (reference sequence).

CDR3 in amino acids: CASSYSGGDGYTF. The chain recombines TRBV6-2 or TRBV6-3 with TRBJ1-2. This CDR3 region has 13 residues. Per the germline V gene, CDR1 is MNHEY and CDR2 is SVGEGT.

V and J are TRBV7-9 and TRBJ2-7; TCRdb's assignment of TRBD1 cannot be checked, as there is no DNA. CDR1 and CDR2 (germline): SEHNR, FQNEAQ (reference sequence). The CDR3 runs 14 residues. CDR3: CASRTGTGVYEQYF.

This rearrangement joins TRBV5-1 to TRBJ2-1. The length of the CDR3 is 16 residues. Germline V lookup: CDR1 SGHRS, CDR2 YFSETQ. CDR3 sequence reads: CASSLYRPRSYNEQFF.

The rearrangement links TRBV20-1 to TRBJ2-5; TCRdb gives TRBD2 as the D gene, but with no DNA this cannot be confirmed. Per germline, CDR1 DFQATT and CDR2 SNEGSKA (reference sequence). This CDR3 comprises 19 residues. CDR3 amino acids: CSASGGLHRLVGRQETQYF.

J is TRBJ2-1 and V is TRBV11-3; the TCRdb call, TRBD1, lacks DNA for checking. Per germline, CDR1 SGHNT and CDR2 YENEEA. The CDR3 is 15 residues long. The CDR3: CASSLEQVPYNEQFF.

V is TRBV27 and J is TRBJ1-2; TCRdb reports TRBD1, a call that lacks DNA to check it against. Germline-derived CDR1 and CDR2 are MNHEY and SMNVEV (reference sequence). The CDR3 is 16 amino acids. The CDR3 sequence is CASSPLFIGDSLGYTF.

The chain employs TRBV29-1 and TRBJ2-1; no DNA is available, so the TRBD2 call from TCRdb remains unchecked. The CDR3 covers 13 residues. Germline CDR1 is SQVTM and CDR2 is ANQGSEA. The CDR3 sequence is CSVGNPEAPEQFF.

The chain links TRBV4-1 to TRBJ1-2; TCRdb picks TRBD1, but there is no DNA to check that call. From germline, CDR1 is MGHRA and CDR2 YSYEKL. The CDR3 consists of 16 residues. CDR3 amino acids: CASSQGGDRGRFGYTF.

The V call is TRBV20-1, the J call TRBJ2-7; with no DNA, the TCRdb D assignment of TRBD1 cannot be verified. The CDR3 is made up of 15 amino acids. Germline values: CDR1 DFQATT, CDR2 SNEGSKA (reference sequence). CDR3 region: CSARDRDRAAYEQYF.

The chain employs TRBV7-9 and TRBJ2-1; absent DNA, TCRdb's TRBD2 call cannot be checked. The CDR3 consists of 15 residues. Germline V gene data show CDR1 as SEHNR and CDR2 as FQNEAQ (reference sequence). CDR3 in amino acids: CASSSTGTSRYEQFF.

The CDR3 region is CASSFLLREALTDTQYF. This sequence joins TRBV28 and TRBJ2-3; TCRdb designates TRBD2, a call that cannot be tested without DNA. CDR1 MDHEN and CDR2 SYDVKM come from the germline V gene. CDR3 length equals 17 residues.

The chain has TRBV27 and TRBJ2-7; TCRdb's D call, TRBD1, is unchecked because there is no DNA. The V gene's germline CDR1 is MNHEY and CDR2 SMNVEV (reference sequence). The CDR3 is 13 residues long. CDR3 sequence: CASSVTGTYEQYF.

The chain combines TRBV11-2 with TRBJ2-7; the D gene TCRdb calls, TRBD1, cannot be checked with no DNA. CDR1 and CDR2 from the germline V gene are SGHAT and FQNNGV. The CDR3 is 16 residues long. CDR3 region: CASSPLWGTGAEEQYF.